These 8 T cell receptor beta chains were sequenced from one sample in a study of blood T cell repertoires in COVID-19. Sequenced by immunoSEQ multiplex PCR; TCRdb stores in-frame clones only, minus some. Of roughly 250,000 clones listed, 70% to 90% were seen once; the top ten hold approximately 12%. Specimen: peripheral blood. The receptors come from a woman aged 25 to 39 with COVID-19, enrolled during active disease.

V usage is TRBV6-2 or TRBV6-3 and J usage is TRBJ1-1, with 10 bases fitting TRBD1. Per the germline V gene, CDR1 is MNHEY and CDR2 is SVGEGT. The CDR3 has 12 residues. Unmatched junction bases numbered 6, after V lost 6 bases and J lost 11 bases. CDR3: CASSPRTGGAFF. Written as DNA, the CDR3 is TGTGCCAGCAGCCCTAGGACAGGGGGGGCTTTCTTT.

The rearrangement links TRBV5-6 to TRBJ2-7; no clear D gene. CDR1 is SGHDT and CDR2 is YYEEEE in the germline V gene. With 6 bases removed from V and 6 bases from J, the gap between germline ends came to 10 bases. CDR3 size: 11 residues. DNA of the CDR3: TGTGCCAGCACCCGCGCCCCCGAGCAGTACTTC. It codes for CASTRAPEQYF.

This chain connects TRBV14 to TRBJ1-2, with TRBD1 matching 7 bases. J was trimmed by 6 bases and V by 1 base; bases with no gene match: 11. CDR1 is SGHDN, CDR2 FVKESK, per germline. The CDR3 is made up of 16 amino acids. CDR3 bases: TGTGCCAGCAGCCAAGTAGGAAGGGGGCAAAAGGATGGCTACACCTTC. Protein product: CASSQVGRGQKDGYTF. The full variable domain, completed using reference TRBV14 and TRBJ1-2, is EAGVTQFPSHSVIEKGQTVTLRCDPISGHDNLYWYRRVMGKEIKFLLHFVKESKQDESGMPNNRFLAERTGGTYSTLKVQPAELEDSGVYFCASSQVGRGQKDGYTFGSGTRLTVV.

The rearrangement joins TRBV12-3 or TRBV12-4 to TRBJ1-5; D not resolved. V was trimmed by 2 bases and J by 5 bases, leaving 4 bases between them. The CDR3 sequence is 12 residues long. The CDR3: CASSLSDQPQHF. As DNA, the CDR3 is TGTGCCAGCAGTTTATCGGATCAGCCCCAGCATTTT.

The V gene is TRBV5-4, the J gene TRBJ1-3, with a weak D call TRBD1 (6 bases). Trimming left V 0 bases short and J 2 bases short, with 9 bases between. The germline V gene has CDR1 SGHNT and CDR2 YYREEE (reference sequence). The CDR3 length is 15 residues. DNA of the CDR3: TGTGCCAGCAGCTTGGCTGCAGGGGCTGGAAACACCATATATTTT. This gives the protein CASSLAAGAGNTIYF.

This clone has only a few counts. The V gene is TRBV9, the J gene TRBJ2-1, with 16 bases fitting TRBD2. The V gene's germline CDR1 is SGDLS and CDR2 YYNGEE. With V trimmed by 4 bases and J by 7 bases, 5 bases remained unmatched. The CDR3 sequence is 16 residues long. The CDR3 DNA reads TGTGCCAGCAGCCCCCAGGGACTAGCGGGGGGGAATGAGCAGTTCTTC. It codes for CASSPQGLAGGNEQFF. The variable domain in full, with the rest retrieved from reference TRBV9 and TRBJ2-1, is DSGVTQTPKHLITATGQRVTLRCSPRSGDLSVYWYQQSLDQGLQFLIQYYNGEERAKGNILERFSAQQFPDLHSELNLSSLELGDSALYFCASSPQGLAGGNEQFFGPGTRLTVL.

This chain uses TRBV4-1 with TRBJ2-5, with D maybe TRBD2 (6 bases). The CDR3 consists of 16 residues. V was cut by 4 bases and J by 5 bases, with 20 bases left in between. Germline lookup yields CDR1 MGHRA and CDR2 YSYEKL. The CDR3 DNA reads as TGCGCCAGCAGCCGGAGCATAGCTGCTGGGGGGGAGACCCAGTACTTC. Protein: CASSRSIAAGGETQYF.

This chain links TRBV7-9 with TRBJ1-2; D perhaps matches TRBD1 (5 bases). Trimming removed 3 bases at V and 4 bases at J, with 15 bases between. The germline gives CDR1 SEHNR, CDR2 FQNEAQ (reference sequence). The CDR3 is made up of 15 amino acids. CDR3 coding DNA: TGTGCCAGCAGCTTCCCCAGGGAAGTGGGCTATGGCTACACCTTC. It translates to CASSFPREVGYGYTF. Full variable domain (outside the CDR3, taken from reference TRBV7-9 and TRBJ1-2): DTGVSQNPRHKITKRGQNVTFRCDPISEHNRLYWYRQTLGQGPEFLTYFQNEAQLEKSRLLSDRFSAERPKGSFSTLEIQRTEQGDSAMYLCASSFPREVGYGYTFGSGTRLTVV.